Below, one T cell receptor beta chain is given with its context. Authors' analysis steps: Researchers report that nucleated cell counts were estimated from reference gene primer amplification. Sequenced by immunoSEQ multiplex PCR; TCRdb stores in-frame clones only, minus some. D and trimming come from the DNA, and the V and J calls and clone size come from that table. The sample lists hundreds of thousands of clones; 80% to 90% were seen once. Participant ages covered roughly 18 to 89 years across 20 to 25 US areas. With 2 bases removed from V and 1 base from J, the gap between germline ends came to 14 bases. This CDR3 has 16 residues. Looked up from germline, CDR1 is SGHAT and CDR2 is FQNNGV. The data derive from a study of blood T cell repertoires in COVID-19. Background on the study: PBMCs, B-cell-depleted T cells, or T cells were the source of the cDNA or gDNA that made up the material.

The chain recombines TRBV11-2 with TRBJ1-1; unclear D gene. Specimen: PBMCs or T cells enriched from blood (not recorded which). The TCR originated in a woman younger than 30 who had recovered from COVID-19. The CDR3 loop is CASSLRITDPNTEAFF. DNA for the CDR3: TGTGCCAGCAGCTTACGCATCACAGATCCGAACACTGAAGCTTTCTTT.